This T cell receptor (beta chain) was sequenced during a study of control samples from healthy donors and cancer patients (dated by TCRdb to the early 2020s). Comment on this clone: This clone's antigen is unknown. No base-level quality is on record; no much larger clone is a single base apart.

Measured from the cysteine to the phenylalanine, the CDR3 is 14 residues long. The retained sequence is limited to the CDR3, 42 bases, with the frame set at the first base. The germline V gene (reference sequence) gives CDR1 as MNHEY and CDR2 as SMNVEV. V is pared back by 0 bases and J by 10 bases, with 13 bases lying between the germline termini. The method was the immunoSEQ multiplex PCR assay. TCRdb obtained this table from immuneACCESS and retained in-frame rearrangements with V and J assigned. These tables miss some clones; where compared with another copy, unresolved V genes account for less than half of the shortfall, and the remainder is unexplained. In this sample the table shows 150,000 or so clones, roughly 90% of which occur a single time. Of the sample, around 2.1% falls within the top ten clones.

The receptor comes from a woman aged 45-59 years in good health. Sample: blood. The sequence is built from TRBV27 and TRBJ1-5; the D gene is not confidently resolved. The DNA sequence follows: TGTGCCAGCAGTTTATCGGGCAGGTTGGGACCCCAGCATTTT. Its protein is CASSLSGRLGPQHF.